Here is one T cell receptor (beta chain) with its context. Its antigen is not identified. The germline V gene has CDR1 LNHNV and CDR2 YYDKDF (reference sequence). The CDR3 is 11 amino acids. With UMI labels, 5' RACE was used to prepare the TRB cDNA libraries. TCRdb reprocessed the 5' RACE reads and keeps a single row for each CDR3 protein, giving no DNA. This listing includes around 88,000 distinct CDR3 sequences. The sample comes from a study of CXCR3-negative and CXCR3-positive naive CD8 T cells. Study-wide findings and caveats: More hydrophobic TRB CDR3s occurred in CXCR3-positive than in CXCR3-negative naive cells.

Definition of naive CD8+ T cells rested on a CD45RO-CCR7+CD27+CD95- profile. The rearrangement uses TRBV15 and TRBJ2-7. The source of this sequence is a human donor in good health. Some clones in this sample may be carry-over from other donors' samples. The specimen sequenced was naive CXCR3+ CD8+ T cells from blood. Sample subset: CD45RO-CCR7+CD27+CD95- naive CD8+ T cells expressing CXCR3 (TNR3+). The CDR3 sequence is CATSENYEQYF. The full variable domain, rest sourced from reference TRBV15 and TRBJ2-7, is DAMVIQNPRYQVTQFGKPVTLSCSQTLNHNVMYWYQQKSSQAPKLLFHYYDKDFNNEADTPDNFQSRRPNTSFCFLDIRSPGLGDTAMYLCATSENYEQYFGPGTRLTVT.